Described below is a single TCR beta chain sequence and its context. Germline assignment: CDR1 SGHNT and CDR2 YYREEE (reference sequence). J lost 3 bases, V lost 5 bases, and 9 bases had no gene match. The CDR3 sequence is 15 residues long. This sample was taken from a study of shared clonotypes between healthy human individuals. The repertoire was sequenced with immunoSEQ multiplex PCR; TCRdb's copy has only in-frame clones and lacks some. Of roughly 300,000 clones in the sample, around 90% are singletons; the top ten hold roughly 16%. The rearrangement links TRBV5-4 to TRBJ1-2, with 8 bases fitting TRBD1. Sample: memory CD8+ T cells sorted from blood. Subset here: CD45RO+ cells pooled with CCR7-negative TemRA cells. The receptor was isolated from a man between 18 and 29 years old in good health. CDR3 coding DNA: TGTGCCAGCAGATTTACAGGGGGGCCAGACTATGGCTACACCTTC. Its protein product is CASRFTGGPDYGYTF.